This T cell receptor (beta chain) stems from a study of beta chain features in type 1 diabetes. Regarding the study as a whole: All four CD4+ subsets from Type 1 diabetes patients carried moderately but significantly shorter TCRB CDR3s.

The CDR3 contains 15 residues. Germline loops: CDR1 SGHNT, CDR2 YYREEE (reference sequence). V was cut by 2 bases and J by 2 bases, with 13 bases left in between. Of the isolated RNA, all was reverse transcribed, and so the sequenced material was expressed TCRB transcripts. The assay was immunoSEQ multiplex PCR, and TCRdb's table has in-frame clones only and misses some. Of some 190,000 clones in the sample, over 6% were seen once. This clone was detected only a few times. Its antigen is as yet unknown. The sample comprised central memory CD4+ T cells from blood. The chain has TRBV5-4 and TRBJ2-5, with D possibly being TRBD2 (7 bases). The TCR was taken from a man aged 18 to 29 with type 1 diabetes. CDR3 in amino acids: CASSFFAGAQETQYF. CDR3 bases: TGTGCCAGCAGCTTTTTTGCGGGGGCACAAGAGACCCAGTACTTC.